This T cell receptor beta chain was found in a study of blood T cell repertoires in COVID-19. Study at large: Both acute and convalescent COVID-19 samples were obtained from the United States, Italy and Spain. From T cells, B-cell-depleted T cells, or PBMCs came the material, which was cDNA or gDNA.

Under the authors' procedure: From reference gene primer amplification, estimates of nucleated cell counts were derived. The protocol was immunoSEQ multiplex PCR, while the TCRdb copy is restricted to in-frame clones and leaves out a portion. The D gene and trimming were derived from the DNA, and the V and J assignments and clone size from that table. The data hold approximately 69,000 clones, with roughly 86% observed a single time. This clone was found once. Looked up from germline, CDR1 is SGHRS and CDR2 is YFSETQ. The CDR3 covers 13 residues. With 4 bases removed from V and 4 bases from J, the gap between germline ends came to 12 bases.

The material sequenced was peripheral blood. This sequence was found in a human donor in a cohort sampled during active COVID-19. The chain is built from TRBV5-1 and TRBJ2-7, with D unresolved. For the CDR3, the DNA is TGCGCCAGCAGCCTTGGCGTAGCTTACGAGCAGTACTTC. Its translation: CASSLGVAYEQYF.